This TCR beta chain was sequenced for a study of T cell repertoires in ileal Crohn's disease. Overall study findings and caveats: Endoscopic recurrence occurred in every patient whose clonality exceeded 26.8%. Sorted CD8 T cells held more high-frequency clones than CD4.

Unmatched junction bases numbered 5, after V lost 2 bases and J lost 4 bases. This CDR3 region has 17 residues. Germline V lookup: CDR1 SGHRS, CDR2 YFSETQ. Produced via immunoSEQ multiplex PCR; TCRdb's table is partial and in-frame only. The sample has fewer than 13,000 clones; about 80% are singletons. Time point noted: neoterminal ileum biopsy at postoperative endoscopy, about 6 months after surgery. Remarks on this clone: What it binds is unknown.

The clonotype originates from an adult with Crohn's disease. The chain couples TRBV5-1 to TRBJ2-5, with TRBD2 identical over 16 bases. Material: ileal tissue. The DNA of the CDR3 is TGCGCCAGCAGCTTAACGGGACTAGCGGGGGGGCGAGAGACCCAGTACTTC. This sequence encodes CASSLTGLAGGRETQYF.